The text below deals with one T cell receptor (beta chain). This sample is drawn from a study of technical replicates of blood from a handful of donors. Germline-derived CDR1 and CDR2 are SEHNR and FQNEAQ (reference sequence). The V and J ends lost 6 bases and 5 bases respectively, with 17 bases between them. This CDR3 spans 14 amino acids. Measured with immunoSEQ multiplex PCR; TCRdb has only the in-frame clones, and not every one. The sample lists approximately 94,000 clones, 90% to 96% occurring once. The chain joins TRBV7-9 to TRBJ2-7, with TRBD2 as a possible D gene (5 bases). Sequencing was done on a sample of T cells isolated from PBMCs. The sequence derives from a human donor in good health. CDR3 in amino acids: CASSPGLAIDEQYF. CDR3 nucleotide sequence: TGTGCCAGCAGTCCTGGCCTAGCAATCGACGAGCAGTACTTC.